This TCR beta chain was identified in a study of T-cell memory formation after mild COVID-19. Only a few counts were recorded for this clonotype. What it recognizes is unknown. TCRdb processed the 5' RACE reads anew with MiXCR; each CDR3 protein has one entry. The profile shows 580,000 or so distinct CDR3 sequences, approximately 15% of them singletons. This CDR3 contains 14 residues. V was cut by 6 bases and J by 0 bases, with 9 bases left in between. Germline CDR1 reads MDHEN; CDR2 reads SYDVKM. Study-wide points: Several responding clones turned up in pre-infection memory, indicating that cross-reactive memory may have taken part. CD4+ contracting clones were found mainly in CM and EM, and CD8+ ones in EMRA.

This sequence was found in an adult woman who had mild COVID-19 (a few samples of this study predate the infection). Cell type and time point are not known. Specimen: PBMCs or a T cell subset sorted from them (not recorded which). This sequence joins TRBV28 and TRBJ1-5, with D possibly being TRBD1 (6 bases). The CDR3 coding sequence is TGTGCCAGCAGAACGGACAGTAGCAATCAGCCCCAGCATTTT. Translated, it gives CASRTDSSNQPQHF.